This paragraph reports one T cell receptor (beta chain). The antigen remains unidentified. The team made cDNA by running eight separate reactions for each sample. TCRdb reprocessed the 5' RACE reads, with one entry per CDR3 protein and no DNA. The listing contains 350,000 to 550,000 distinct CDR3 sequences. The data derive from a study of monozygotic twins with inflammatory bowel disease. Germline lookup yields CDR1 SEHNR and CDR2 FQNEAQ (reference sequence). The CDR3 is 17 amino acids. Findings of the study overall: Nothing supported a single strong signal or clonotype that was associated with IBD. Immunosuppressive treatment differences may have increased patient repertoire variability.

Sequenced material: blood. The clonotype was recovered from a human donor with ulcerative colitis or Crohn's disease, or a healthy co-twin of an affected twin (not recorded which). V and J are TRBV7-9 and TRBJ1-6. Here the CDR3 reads CASSLAFGSSYNSPPHF.